Below are 32 T cell receptor beta chains sequenced from a single sample in a study of CD8+ T cells in alopecia areata. As the sequencing template, cDNA was produced by extracting RNA and reverse transcribing it. The protocol was immunoSEQ multiplex PCR, while the TCRdb copy is restricted to in-frame clones and leaves out a portion. In the table there are 150,000 or so clones, around 87% of which are singletons. Treatment given: oral pan-JAK inhibitor, 5-10 mg twice daily. The sample consisted of CD8+ T cells sorted from blood, taken at week 4, from a patient treated with tofacitinib. Receptors originate from a human donor with alopecia areata.

The chain recombines TRBV13 with TRBJ2-1; D unresolved. CDR1 and CDR2 from the germline V gene are PRHDT and FYEKMQ (reference sequence). V was cut by 4 bases and J by 4 bases, with 8 bases left in between. The CDR3 contains 13 residues. CDR3 amino acids: CASSSLGYNEQFF. As DNA, the CDR3 is TGTGCCAGCAGCTCTCTCGGGTACAATGAGCAGTTCTTC.

The V gene is TRBV7-9, the J gene TRBJ2-7; no clear D gene. V was clipped by 1 base and J by 5 bases, with 6 bases between them. This CDR3 has 12 amino acids. CDR1 SEHNR and CDR2 FQNEAQ come from the germline V gene (reference sequence). The CDR3 region has the DNA TGTGCCAGCAGCTTAGTAATCCACGAGCAGTACTTC. This codes for CASSLVIHEQYF.

This clone was counted between two and nine times. This rearrangement joins TRBV7-9 to TRBJ2-5; D is uncertain. V lost 3 bases to trimming and J lost 4 bases, with 9 bases between them. This CDR3 comprises 13 residues. In germline, CDR1 is SEHNR, CDR2 FQNEAQ (reference sequence). Here the CDR3 reads CASSFLGGETQYF. CDR3 bases: TGTGCCAGCAGCTTTCTAGGCGGAGAGACCCAGTACTTC.

The chain employs TRBV23-1 and TRBJ1-5; 7 bases match TRBD1. Being an ORF, TRBV23-1 has a function that is uncertain. With 3 bases clipped from V and 9 bases from J, the junction kept 11 bases outside the gene matches. CDR3 length equals 15 residues. The CDR3 DNA sequence: TGCGCCAGCAGTCAGACCTCCGGAGGGGGCCGGCCCCAGCATTTT. Encoded protein: CASSQTSGGGRPQHF.

V and J are TRBV2 and TRBJ1-1; D uncertain. This CDR3 has 10 residues. Germline values: CDR1 SNHLY, CDR2 FYNNEI. V lost 10 bases and J 5 bases, leaving 8 bases between the germline ends. CDR3 DNA: TGTGCCACTCGAGGGACTGAAGCTTTCTTT. It codes for CATRGTEAFF.

The V call is TRBV25-1, the J call TRBJ2-7; D is uncertain. The CDR3 is 11 amino acids. Trimming removed 3 bases from V and 5 bases from J, with 5 bases in between. Per the germline V gene, CDR1 is MGHDK and CDR2 is SYGVNS. This CDR3 is CASSDANEQYF. CDR3 bases: TGTGCCAGCAGTGACGCCAACGAGCAGTACTTC.

This clone appeared a single time. The chain uses TRBV27 and TRBJ2-3; TRBD1 matches 7 bases. CDR3 length: 14 residues. Germline trimming cut 1 base from V and 4 bases from J; bases unmatched to any gene: 2. Germline V lookup: CDR1 MNHEY, CDR2 SMNVEV (reference sequence). The CDR3 reads CASSLYRGSDTQYF. The CDR3 DNA reads as TGTGCCAGCAGTTTATACAGGGGCTCAGATACGCAGTATTTT.

The chain joins TRBV4-1 to TRBJ2-1; 9 nucleotides agree with TRBD2. The J segment lost 7 bases and the V segment lost 1 base, leaving 8 bases of the junction unmatched. CDR1 is MGHRA and CDR2 is YSYEKL in the germline V gene. The CDR3 consists of 16 residues. The CDR3 region is CASSQVASGNLNEQFF. The CDR3 DNA reads as TGCGCCAGCAGCCAAGTGGCTAGCGGGAATCTAAATGAGCAGTTCTTC.

The chain links TRBV15 to TRBJ2-1; tentative D call: TRBD2 (6 bases). V dropped 1 base and J dropped 2 bases, with 9 bases sitting between them. Germline CDR1 and CDR2: LNHNV and YYDKDF (reference sequence). This CDR3 spans 15 amino acids. CDR3 nucleotides: TGTGCCACCAGCAGAGTCCGGGAGACCTACAATGAGCAGTTCTTC. Its protein product is CATSRVRETYNEQFF.

V is TRBV15 and J is TRBJ2-1, with 9 bases matching TRBD2. CDR3 length: 15 amino acids. V gave up 10 bases and J gave up 2 bases; unmatched junction bases: 9. Germline V gene sequence: CDR1 LNHNV, CDR2 YYDKDF (reference sequence). Here the CDR3 reads CAISEAGGTYNEQFF. The CDR3 DNA reads TGTGCCATCAGTGAAGCGGGAGGCACCTACAATGAGCAGTTCTTC.

This sequence joins TRBV7-8 and TRBJ2-7, with D uncertain. Germline V gene lookup returns CDR1 SGHVS and CDR2 FQNEAQ. The CDR3 is 14 amino acids. The V gene lost 1 base and the J gene lost 9 bases, with 16 bases spanning the gap. CDR3 bases: TGTGCCAGCAGCTTAGGGAGTGAGTCAGGCGTGCAGTACTTC. This gives the protein CASSLGSESGVQYF.

The chain has TRBV7-3 and TRBJ2-1; 14 bases map to TRBD2. The CDR3 runs 16 residues. Germline V lookup: CDR1 SGHTA, CDR2 FQGTGA. Trimming took 5 bases from V and 10 from J; bases not matched to a gene: 10. The CDR3, as DNA: TGTGCCAGCAGCCCACAGACTAGCGGGGGGGCCAGGGAGCAGTTCTTC. The encoded protein is CASSPQTSGGAREQFF. Based on the CDR3 plus reference TRBV7-3 and TRBJ2-1, the full variable domain is GAGVSQTPSNKVTEKGKYVELRCDPISGHTALYWYRQSLGQGPEFLIYFQGTGAADDSGLPNDRFFAVRPEGSVSTLKIQRTERGDSAVYLCASSPQTSGGAREQFFGPGTRLTVL.

V is TRBV7-2 and J is TRBJ2-7, with D possibly TRBD1 on 6 matching bases. V was shortened by 3 bases and J by 2 bases, with 11 bases between the two germline ends. This CDR3 is built from 14 residues. Germline V gene data show CDR1 as SGHTA and CDR2 as FQGNSA. CDR3 in amino acids: CASSFWGPTYEQYF. CDR3 sequence (DNA): TGTGCCAGCAGCTTCTGGGGGCCGACCTACGAGCAGTACTTC.

The genes are TRBV7-9 and TRBJ2-1; TRBD1 matches 8 bases. CDR1 and CDR2 (germline): SEHNR, FQNEAQ (reference sequence). The CDR3 is made up of 17 amino acids. V lost 0 bases, J lost 4 bases, and 8 bases stayed unmatched. The CDR3 nucleotides are TGTGCCAGCAGCTTAGCTCCCGGGACAGGATATTACAATGAGCAGTTCTTC. Translation: CASSLAPGTGYYNEQFF.

V gene TRBV14 combines with J gene TRBJ1-4; no clear D. The V end lost 4 bases, the J end lost 6 bases, and 21 bases lay between the germline ends. The CDR3 is 17 amino acids. In germline, CDR1 is SGHDN, CDR2 FVKESK. The CDR3 sequence is CASSPWMEAGEYEKLFF. CDR3 nucleotides: TGTGCCAGCAGCCCTTGGATGGAGGCAGGAGAGTATGAAAAACTGTTTTTT.

The genes are TRBV6-5 and TRBJ2-1; D is undetermined. Germline CDR1 and CDR2: MNHEY and SVGAGI. Trimming shortened V by 6 bases and J by 5 bases, and 14 bases separated the two germline ends. The CDR3 extends over 14 amino acids. CDR3 DNA sequence: TGTGCCAGCAGCCATACCCCAACACACAATGAGCAGTTCTTC. Protein: CASSHTPTHNEQFF.

V is TRBV29-1 and J is TRBJ2-1, with TRBD2 identical over 12 bases. The CDR3 covers 14 residues. The V and J ends lost 8 bases and 4 bases, in that order; junction bases with no gene match: 6. Germline loops: CDR1 SQVTM, CDR2 ANQGSEA. CDR3 protein: CSSGGLAGYNEQFF. CDR3 bases: TGCAGCTCTGGAGGACTAGCGGGATACAATGAGCAGTTCTTC.

The genes are TRBV4-2 and TRBJ2-3; 10 nucleotides agree with TRBD2. V shed 0 bases and J 1 base; nucleotides not matched to a gene: 1. The CDR3 extends over 16 amino acids. Germline assignment: CDR1 LGHNA and CDR2 YNFKEQ. CDR3 region: CASSQDLAGGTDTQYF. The CDR3 nucleotides are TGTGCCAGCAGCCAAGATCTAGCGGGGGGCACAGATACGCAGTATTTT.

This sequence joins TRBV28 and TRBJ2-7; possibly TRBD1 or TRBD2 for D (5 bases each). V was pared by 5 bases and J by 2 bases, with 16 bases between. From germline, CDR1 is MDHEN and CDR2 SYDVKM. CDR3 length equals 15 residues. This CDR3 reads CASSPPQDLPYEQYF. The CDR3 nucleotides are TGTGCCAGCAGTCCACCACAGGACTTGCCCTACGAGCAGTACTTC.

The DNA of the CDR3 is TGTGCCAGCAGCGTAACGGGAGCCAGCTCCTACGAGCAGTACTTC. Its protein is CASSVTGASSYEQYF. V usage is TRBV9 and J usage is TRBJ2-7; TRBD2 might be the D (6 bases). V gave up 1 base and J gave up 0 bases, with 11 bases separating them. CDR1 and CDR2 (germline): SGDLS, YYNGEE. The CDR3 extends over 15 amino acids.

The chain links TRBV9 to TRBJ2-2, with 11 bases matching TRBD1. V was pared by 4 bases and J by 5 bases, with 16 bases of the junction left unmatched. In germline, CDR1 is SGDLS, CDR2 YYNGEE. The length of the CDR3 is 19 residues. CDR3 residues: CASSFRGQGAGLTTGELFF. The DNA of the CDR3 is TGTGCCAGCAGCTTTAGAGGACAGGGGGCCGGGCTCACAACCGGGGAGCTGTTTTTT.

This rearrangement joins TRBV10-3 to TRBJ1-1, with 8 bases identical to TRBD1. Trimming at V came to 0 bases and at J to 1 base, leaving 10 bases not matched to a gene. Germline V lookup: CDR1 ENHRY, CDR2 SYGVKD. The CDR3 has 18 residues. CDR3 DNA: TGTGCCATCAGTGAGTCCGGGACAGGCCGAGTTTGGAACACTGAAGCTTTCTTT. Residues: CAISESGTGRVWNTEAFF.

The genes are TRBV27 and TRBJ2-7; D gene uncertain. Germline V CDR1 and CDR2: MNHEY, SMNVEV (reference sequence). V lost 0 bases and J 4 bases, leaving 10 bases between the germline ends. CDR3 length equals 14 residues. DNA of the CDR3: TGTGCCAGCAGTTTATCGCGTAGGTCATACGAGCAGTACTTC. It codes for CASSLSRRSYEQYF.

Only a few counts were recorded for this clone. V gene TRBV4-1 combines with J gene TRBJ2-3; D is unclear. The germline V gene has CDR1 MGHRA and CDR2 YSYEKL. The CDR3 is 16 residues long. Trimming took 0 bases from V and 4 from J, leaving 14 bases between them. The CDR3 here is CASSQDLVDVADTQYF. DNA for the CDR3: TGCGCCAGCAGCCAAGATCTTGTCGACGTCGCAGATACGCAGTATTTT.

CDR3 sequence reads: CASSLAAGGSYTF. The CDR3 DNA sequence: TGTGCCAGCAGCTTAGCGGCAGGAGGAAGCTACACCTTC. This sequence joins TRBV7-2 and TRBJ1-2; no reliable D call. The CDR3 is 13 residues long. Trimming took 0 bases from V and 9 from J, leaving 11 bases between them. The germline V gene encodes CDR1 SGHTA and CDR2 FQGNSA.

The DNA for the CDR3 is TGCGCCAGCAGCTCCACTTTCTCCCGGAACACTGAAGCTTTCTTT. It is translated as CASSSTFSRNTEAFF. V is TRBV5-1 and J is TRBJ1-1, with no clear D. This CDR3 contains 15 residues. Germline CDR1 is SGHRS and CDR2 is YFSETQ. V shed 3 bases and J shed 1 base, with 13 bases lying between them.

The rearrangement links TRBV13 to TRBJ2-3; 10 bases agree with TRBD2. The CDR3 runs to 19 residues. CDR1 is PRHDT, CDR2 FYEKMQ, per germline (reference sequence). After removal of 0 bases from V and 4 bases from J, the junction contained 13 bases not matched to a gene. The CDR3 loop is CASSLGASGGPSIADTQYF. The CDR3 nucleotides read TGTGCCAGCAGCTTAGGGGCTAGCGGGGGCCCATCAATCGCAGATACGCAGTATTTT.

The genes are TRBV6-1 and TRBJ2-3; tentative D call: TRBD1 (5 bases). CDR3 length: 13 residues. Germline V gene sequence: CDR1 MNHNS, CDR2 SASEGT. V lost 6 bases, J lost 1 base, and 8 bases lay in between. The CDR3 DNA follows: TGTGCCAGCAGGGACATCCGCACAGATACGCAGTATTTT. Protein product: CASRDIRTDTQYF.

The J gene is TRBJ1-2, the V gene TRBV4-1, with D unresolved. Trimming shortened V by 2 bases and J by 4 bases, and 5 bases separated the two germline ends. Germline CDR1 reads MGHRA; CDR2 reads YSYEKL. The CDR3 loop spans 12 amino acids. The CDR3 sequence: CASSQRGYGYTF. CDR3 bases: TGCGCCAGCAGCCAACGGGGCTATGGCTACACCTTC.

The chain joins TRBV25-1 to TRBJ2-3; D might be TRBD1 (7 bases). Germline V gene data show CDR1 as MGHDK and CDR2 as SYGVNS. The CDR3 is 13 residues long. Trimming pared 7 bases from V and 3 bases from J, leaving 11 bases between. CDR3 sequence (DNA): TGTGCCAGCAACCAGGGGGGAACAGATACGCAGTATTTT. It encodes CASNQGGTDTQYF.

This chain uses TRBV25-1 with TRBJ2-7; D is unresolved. The CDR3 consists of 13 residues. V was clipped by 1 base and J by 6 bases, with 10 bases between them. Germline assignment: CDR1 MGHDK and CDR2 SYGVNS. The CDR3 DNA follows: TGTGCCAGCAGTGAATTGGGAATCCCCGAGCAGTACTTC. Translated, it gives CASSELGIPEQYF.

The chain carries TRBV5-4 and TRBJ2-1; perhaps TRBD2 as D (6 bases). V was cut by 1 base and J by 6 bases, with 11 bases left in between. Looked up from germline, CDR1 is SGHNT and CDR2 is YYREEE (reference sequence). The CDR3 runs 14 residues. The CDR3 sequence: CASSLLGGSNEQFF. The CDR3 DNA sequence: TGTGCCAGCAGCTTGTTGGGAGGATCCAATGAGCAGTTCTTC.